The source of this TCR beta chain is a study of T cell responses to AZD1222 COVID-19 vaccine. Overall study findings and caveats: Spike-wide vaccine-associated CD4 TCRs dominated at 160-218 and 743-854. Repertoires were obtained solely post-peak T cell response. Donors were mostly white British, more females; clonal diversity possibly underestimated.

Second doses that came at about 4 or about 12 weeks were put together. The table lists this clone with a count of one. What it binds is not known. The CDR3 is made up of 11 amino acids. The germline V gene encodes CDR1 GTSNPN and CDR2 SVGIG (reference sequence). Trimming pared 0 bases from V and 12 bases from J, leaving 8 bases between. Some clones are missing from TCRdb's copy, which holds only in-frame ones; the method was immunoSEQ multiplex PCR. The table shows roughly 150,000 clones, with under 95% occurring only once. This clonotype was obtained from an adult who received the AZD1222 COVID-19 vaccine. Source: peripheral blood, taken 28 days after the second AZD1222 dose. The chain employs TRBV30 and TRBJ1-4; tentative D call: TRBD1 (5 bases). DNA for the CDR3: TGTGCCTGGAGTGTCGGGGGGGAACTGTTTTTT. This sequence encodes CAWSVGGELFF.